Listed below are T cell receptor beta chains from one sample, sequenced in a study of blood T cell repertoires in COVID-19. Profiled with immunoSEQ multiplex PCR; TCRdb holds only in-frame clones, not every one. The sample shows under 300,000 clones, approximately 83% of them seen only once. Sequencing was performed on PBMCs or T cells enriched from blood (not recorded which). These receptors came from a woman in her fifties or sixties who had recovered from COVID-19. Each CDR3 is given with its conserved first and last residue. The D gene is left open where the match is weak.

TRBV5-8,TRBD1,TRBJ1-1,CASSLQGAGTEAFF,TGTGCCAGCAGCTTGCAGGGGGCAGGCACTGAAGCTTTCTTT
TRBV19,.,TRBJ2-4,CASSSGGTKNIQYF,TGTGCCAGTAGTAGCGGAGGAACCAAAAACATTCAGTACTTC
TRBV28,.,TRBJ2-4,CASTTAGAKNIQYF,TGTGCCAGCACTACCGCGGGAGCCAAAAACATTCAGTACTTC
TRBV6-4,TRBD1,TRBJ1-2,CAAASQGGRGYTF,TGTGCCGCGGCGTCGCAGGGGGGCCGTGGCTACACCTTC
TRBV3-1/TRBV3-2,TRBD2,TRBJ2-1,CASSQRPPSRTSSNEQFF,TGTGCCAGCAGCCAACGCCCCCCCTCCCGGACTAGTAGCAATGAGCAGTTCTTC
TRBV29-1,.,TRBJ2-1,CSVVRQGFNEQFF,TGCAGCGTTGTTCGGCAGGGTTTCAATGAGCAGTTCTTC
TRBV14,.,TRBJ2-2,CASSPRDSNTGELFF,TGTGCCAGCAGCCCCAGGGATTCGAACACCGGGGAGCTGTTTTTT
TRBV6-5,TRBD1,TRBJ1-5,CASTLIQGQGQPQHF,TGTGCCAGCACCTTGATACAGGGGCAGGGTCAGCCCCAGCATTTT
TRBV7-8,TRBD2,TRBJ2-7,CASSLELAVYEQYF,TGTGCCAGCAGCTTAGAACTAGCGGTCTACGAGCAGTACTTC
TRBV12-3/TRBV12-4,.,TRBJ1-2,CASSQTVNYGYTF,TGTGCCAGCAGCCAGACAGTTAACTATGGCTACACCTTC
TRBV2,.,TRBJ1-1,CASSAGQINTEAFF,TGTGCCAGCAGTGCTGGGCAGATAAACACTGAAGCTTTCTTT
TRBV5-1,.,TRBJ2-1,CASSTATYNEQFF,TGCGCCAGTTCGACAGCAACCTACAATGAGCAGTTCTTC
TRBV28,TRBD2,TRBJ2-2,CASSIRTSGRGRTGELFF,TGTGCCAGCAGTATAAGGACTAGCGGGAGAGGGAGAACCGGGGAGCTGTTTTTT
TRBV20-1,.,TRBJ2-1,CSASGGRRPYNEQFF,TGCAGTGCTAGTGGCGGAAGGCGTCCCTACAATGAGCAGTTCTTC